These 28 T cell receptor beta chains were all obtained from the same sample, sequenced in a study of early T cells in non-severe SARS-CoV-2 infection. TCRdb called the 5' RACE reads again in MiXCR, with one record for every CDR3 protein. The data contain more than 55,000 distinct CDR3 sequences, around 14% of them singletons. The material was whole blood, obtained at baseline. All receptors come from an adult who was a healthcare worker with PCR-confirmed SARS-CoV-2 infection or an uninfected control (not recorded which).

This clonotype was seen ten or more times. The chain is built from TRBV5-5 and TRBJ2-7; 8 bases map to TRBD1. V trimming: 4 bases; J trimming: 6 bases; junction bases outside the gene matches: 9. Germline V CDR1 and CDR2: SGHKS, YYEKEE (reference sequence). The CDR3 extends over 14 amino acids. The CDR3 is CASSPGQGIGEQYF. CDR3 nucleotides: TGTGCCAGCAGCCCCGGACAGGGTATCGGCGAGCAGTACTTC.

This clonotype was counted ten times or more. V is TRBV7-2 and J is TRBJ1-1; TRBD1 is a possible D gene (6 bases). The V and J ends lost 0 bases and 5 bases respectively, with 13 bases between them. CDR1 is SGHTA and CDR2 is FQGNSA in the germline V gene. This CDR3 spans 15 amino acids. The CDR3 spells CASSLAAQGGTEAFF. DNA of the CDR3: TGTGCCAGCAGCTTAGCTGCACAGGGAGGGACTGAAGCTTTCTTT.

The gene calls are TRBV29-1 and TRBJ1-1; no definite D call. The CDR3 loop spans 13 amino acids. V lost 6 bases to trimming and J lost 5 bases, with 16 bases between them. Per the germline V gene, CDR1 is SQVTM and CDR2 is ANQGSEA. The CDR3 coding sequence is TGCAGCGTCCGGCTGGCCAGGTCGACTGAAGCTTTCTTT. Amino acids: CSVRLARSTEAFF. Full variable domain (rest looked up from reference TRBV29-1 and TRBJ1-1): SAVISQKPSRDICQRGTSLTIQCQVDSQVTMMFWYRQQPGQSLTLIATANQGSEATYESGFVIDKFPISRPNLTFSTLTVSNMSPEDSSIYLCSVRLARSTEAFFGQGTRLTVV.

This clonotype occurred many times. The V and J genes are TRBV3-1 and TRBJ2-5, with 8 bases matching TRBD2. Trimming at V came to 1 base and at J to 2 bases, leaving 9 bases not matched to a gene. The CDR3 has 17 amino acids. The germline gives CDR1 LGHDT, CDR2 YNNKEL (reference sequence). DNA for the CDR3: TGTGCCAGCAGCCAAGGCGGACTAGCAAGTCCACAAGAGACCCAGTACTTC. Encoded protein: CASSQGGLASPQETQYF.

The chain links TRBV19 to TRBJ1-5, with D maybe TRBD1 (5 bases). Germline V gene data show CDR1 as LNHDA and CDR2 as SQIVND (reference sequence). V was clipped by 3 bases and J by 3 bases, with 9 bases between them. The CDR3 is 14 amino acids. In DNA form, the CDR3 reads TGTGCCAGTAGTATGGTCAGGGTCAATCAGCCCCAGCATTTT. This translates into CASSMVRVNQPQHF.

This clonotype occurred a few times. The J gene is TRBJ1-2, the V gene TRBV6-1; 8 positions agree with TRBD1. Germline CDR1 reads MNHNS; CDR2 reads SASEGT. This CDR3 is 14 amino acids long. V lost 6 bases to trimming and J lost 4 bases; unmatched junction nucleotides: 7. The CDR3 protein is CASREPDRAYGYTF. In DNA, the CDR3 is TGTGCCAGCAGGGAACCGGACAGGGCCTATGGCTACACCTTC.

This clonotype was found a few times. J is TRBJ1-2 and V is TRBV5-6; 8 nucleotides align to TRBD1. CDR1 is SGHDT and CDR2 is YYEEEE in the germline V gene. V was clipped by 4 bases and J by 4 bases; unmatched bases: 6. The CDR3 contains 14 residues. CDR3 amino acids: CASSRDRTSYGYTF. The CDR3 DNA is TGTGCCAGCAGCAGGGACAGGACCTCCTATGGCTACACCTTC. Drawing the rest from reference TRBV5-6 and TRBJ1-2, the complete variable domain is DAGVTQSPTHLIKTRGQQVTLRCSPKSGHDTVSWYQQALGQGPQFIFQYYEEEERQRGNFPDRFSGHQFPNYSSELNVNALLLGDSALYLCASSRDRTSYGYTFGSGTRLTVV.

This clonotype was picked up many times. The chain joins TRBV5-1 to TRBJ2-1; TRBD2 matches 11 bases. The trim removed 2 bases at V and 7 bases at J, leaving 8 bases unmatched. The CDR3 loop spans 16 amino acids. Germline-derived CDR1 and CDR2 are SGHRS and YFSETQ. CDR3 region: CASSFPLAGAGNEQFF. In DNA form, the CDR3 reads TGCGCCAGCAGCTTCCCACTAGCGGGAGCGGGTAATGAGCAGTTCTTC.

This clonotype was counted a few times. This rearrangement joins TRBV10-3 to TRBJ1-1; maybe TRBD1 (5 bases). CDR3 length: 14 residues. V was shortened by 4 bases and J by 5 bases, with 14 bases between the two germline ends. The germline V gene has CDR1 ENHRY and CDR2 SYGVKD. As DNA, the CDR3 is TGTGCCATCAGTGCTGGGACGGTGGGAACTGAAGCTTTCTTT. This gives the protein CAISAGTVGTEAFF.

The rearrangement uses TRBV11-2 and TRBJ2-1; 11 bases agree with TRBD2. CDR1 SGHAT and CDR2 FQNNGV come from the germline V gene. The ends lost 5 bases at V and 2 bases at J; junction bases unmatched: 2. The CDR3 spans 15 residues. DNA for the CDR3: TGTGCCAGCAGCCTGGGACTAGCGGCCTACAATGAGCAGTTCTTC. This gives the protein CASSLGLAAYNEQFF. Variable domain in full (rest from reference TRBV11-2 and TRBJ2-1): EAGVAQSPRYKIIEKRQSVAFWCNPISGHATLYWYQQILGQGPKLLIQFQNNGVVDDSQLPKDRFSAERLKGVDSTLKIQPAKLEDSAVYLCASSLGLAAYNEQFFGPGTRLTVL.

CDR3 protein: CATSRIRQGDTEAFF. The CDR3 region has the DNA TGTGCCACCAGCAGGATTCGACAGGGGGACACTGAAGCTTTCTTT. V and J are TRBV15 and TRBJ1-1, with TRBD1 identical over 9 bases. This CDR3 has 15 amino acids. After removal of 3 bases from V and 3 bases from J, the junction contained 5 bases not matched to a gene. The germline gives CDR1 LNHNV, CDR2 YYDKDF (reference sequence).

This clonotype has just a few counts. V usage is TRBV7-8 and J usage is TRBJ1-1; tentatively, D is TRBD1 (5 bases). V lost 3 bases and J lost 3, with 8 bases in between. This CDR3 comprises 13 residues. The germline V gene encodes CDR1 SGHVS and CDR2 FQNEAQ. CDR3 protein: CASSLGEYTEAFF. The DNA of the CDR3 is TGTGCCAGCAGCTTGGGGGAATACACTGAAGCTTTCTTT.

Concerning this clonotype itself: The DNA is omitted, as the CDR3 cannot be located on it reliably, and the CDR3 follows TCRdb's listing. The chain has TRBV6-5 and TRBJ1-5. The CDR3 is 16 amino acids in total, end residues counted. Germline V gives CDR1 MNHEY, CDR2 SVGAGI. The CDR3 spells CASSSSRGDSNQPQHF.

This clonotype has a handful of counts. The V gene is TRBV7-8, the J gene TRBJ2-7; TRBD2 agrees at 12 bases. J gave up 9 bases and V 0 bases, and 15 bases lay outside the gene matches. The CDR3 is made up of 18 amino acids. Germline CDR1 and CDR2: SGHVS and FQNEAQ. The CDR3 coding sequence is TGTGCCAGCAGCTTAGCCGGGGCTAGCGGGGGGGCAGCTACTCGGCAGTACTTC. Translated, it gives CASSLAGASGGAATRQYF.

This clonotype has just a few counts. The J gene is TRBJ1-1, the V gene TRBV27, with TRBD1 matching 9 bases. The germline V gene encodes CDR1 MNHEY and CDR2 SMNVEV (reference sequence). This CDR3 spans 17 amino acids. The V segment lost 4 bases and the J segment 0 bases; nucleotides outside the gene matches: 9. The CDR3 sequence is CASSSQGAVPMNTEAFF. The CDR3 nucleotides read TGTGCCAGCAGTTCACAGGGGGCAGTTCCTATGAACACTGAAGCTTTCTTT.

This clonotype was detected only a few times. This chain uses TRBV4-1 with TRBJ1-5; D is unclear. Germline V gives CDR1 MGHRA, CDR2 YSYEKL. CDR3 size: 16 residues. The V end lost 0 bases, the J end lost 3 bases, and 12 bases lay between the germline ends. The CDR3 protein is CASSQDHGSNNQPQHF. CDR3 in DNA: TGCGCCAGCAGCCAAGACCATGGCAGTAACAATCAGCCCCAGCATTTT.

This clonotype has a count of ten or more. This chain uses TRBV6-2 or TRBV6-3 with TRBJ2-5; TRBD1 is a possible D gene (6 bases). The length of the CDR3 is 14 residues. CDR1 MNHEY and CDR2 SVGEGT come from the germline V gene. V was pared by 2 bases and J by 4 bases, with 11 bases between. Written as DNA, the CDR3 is TGTGCCAGCAGTTACCCGCCAGGGGTAGAGACCCAGTACTTC. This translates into CASSYPPGVETQYF.

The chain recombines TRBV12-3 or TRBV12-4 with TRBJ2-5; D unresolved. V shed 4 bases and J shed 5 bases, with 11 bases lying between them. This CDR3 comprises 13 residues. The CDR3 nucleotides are TGTGCCAGCAGTTCGCTGGCGGCGGAGACCCAGTACTTC. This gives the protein CASSSLAAETQYF.

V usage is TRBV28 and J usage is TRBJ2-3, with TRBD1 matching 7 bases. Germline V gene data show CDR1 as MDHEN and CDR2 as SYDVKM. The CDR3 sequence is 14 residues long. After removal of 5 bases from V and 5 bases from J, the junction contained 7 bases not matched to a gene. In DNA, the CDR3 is TGTGCCAGCAGTATCGGACAGGCGGGAGATACGCAGTATTTT. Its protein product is CASSIGQAGDTQYF.

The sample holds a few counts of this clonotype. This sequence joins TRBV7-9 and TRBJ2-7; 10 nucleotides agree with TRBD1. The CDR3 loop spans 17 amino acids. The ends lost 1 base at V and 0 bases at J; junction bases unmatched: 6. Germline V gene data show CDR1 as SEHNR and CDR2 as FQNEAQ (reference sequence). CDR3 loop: CASSLGTGGLSSYEQYF. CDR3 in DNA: TGTGCCAGCAGCTTAGGGACAGGGGGTCTGAGCTCCTACGAGCAGTACTTC. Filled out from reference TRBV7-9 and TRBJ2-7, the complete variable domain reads DTGVSQNPRHKITKRGQNVTFRCDPISEHNRLYWYRQTLGQGPEFLTYFQNEAQLEKSRLLSDRFSAERPKGSFSTLEIQRTEQGDSAMYLCASSLGTGGLSSYEQYFGPGTRLTVT.

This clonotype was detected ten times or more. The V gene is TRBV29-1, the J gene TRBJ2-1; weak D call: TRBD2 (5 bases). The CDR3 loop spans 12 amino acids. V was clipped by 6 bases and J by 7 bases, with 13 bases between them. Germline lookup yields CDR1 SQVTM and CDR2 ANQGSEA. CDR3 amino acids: CSVRKSGNEQFF. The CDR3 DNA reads TGCAGCGTAAGAAAATCGGGGAATGAGCAGTTCTTC.

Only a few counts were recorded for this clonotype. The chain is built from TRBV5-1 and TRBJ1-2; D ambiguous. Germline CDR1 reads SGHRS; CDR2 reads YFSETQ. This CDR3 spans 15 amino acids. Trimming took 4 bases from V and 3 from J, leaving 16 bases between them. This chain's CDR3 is CASSPGAQEYYGYTF. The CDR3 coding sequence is TGCGCCAGCAGCCCTGGTGCCCAGGAATACTATGGCTACACCTTC.

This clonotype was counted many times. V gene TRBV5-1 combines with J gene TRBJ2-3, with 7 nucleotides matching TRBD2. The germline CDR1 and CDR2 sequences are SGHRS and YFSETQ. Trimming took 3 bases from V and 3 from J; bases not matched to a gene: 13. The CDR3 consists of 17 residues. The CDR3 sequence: CASSSPTGGRRTDTQYF. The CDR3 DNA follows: TGCGCCAGCAGCTCTCCTACGGGCGGGAGAAGAACAGATACGCAGTATTTT.

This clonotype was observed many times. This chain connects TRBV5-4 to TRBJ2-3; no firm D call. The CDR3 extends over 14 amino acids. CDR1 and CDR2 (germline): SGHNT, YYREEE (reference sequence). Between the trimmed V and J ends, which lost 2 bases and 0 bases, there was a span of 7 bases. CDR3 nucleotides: TGTGCCAGCAGCTTAGGCGTTAGCACAGATACGCAGTATTTT. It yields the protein CASSLGVSTDTQYF.

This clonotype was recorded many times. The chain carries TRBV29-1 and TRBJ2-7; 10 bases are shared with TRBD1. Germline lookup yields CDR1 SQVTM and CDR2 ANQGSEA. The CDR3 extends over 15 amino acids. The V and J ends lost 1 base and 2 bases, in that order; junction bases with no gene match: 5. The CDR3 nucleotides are TGCAGCGTTGAAGGGGGACAGGGGCCGCCCTACGAGCAGTACTTC. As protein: CSVEGGQGPPYEQYF.

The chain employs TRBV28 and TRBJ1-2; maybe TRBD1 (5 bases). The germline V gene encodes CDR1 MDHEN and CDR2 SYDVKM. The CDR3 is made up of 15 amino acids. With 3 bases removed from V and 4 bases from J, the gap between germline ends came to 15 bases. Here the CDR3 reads CASSFGARAGYGYTF. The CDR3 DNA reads TGTGCCAGCAGTTTTGGGGCGAGAGCCGGCTATGGCTACACCTTC.

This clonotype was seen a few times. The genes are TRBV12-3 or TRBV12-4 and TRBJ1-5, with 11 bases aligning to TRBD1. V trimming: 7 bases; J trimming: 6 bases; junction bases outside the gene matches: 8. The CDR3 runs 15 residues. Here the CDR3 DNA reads TGTGCCAGCACCCGGACAGGGGGCGGGAGTCAGCCCCAGCATTTT. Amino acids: CASTRTGGGSQPQHF.

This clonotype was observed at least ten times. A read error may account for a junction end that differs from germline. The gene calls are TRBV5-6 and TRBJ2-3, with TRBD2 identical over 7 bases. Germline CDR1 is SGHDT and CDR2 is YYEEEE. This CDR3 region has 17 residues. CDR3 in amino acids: CASSPFGRESRTDTQYF. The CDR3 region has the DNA TGTGCCAGCAGCCCCTTTGGGAGGGAGAGCCGCACGGATACGCAGTATTTT.